What follows are 14 T cell receptor beta chains derived from one specimen sequenced in a study of blood T cell repertoires in COVID-19. Sequencing was performed with immunoSEQ multiplex PCR; in TCRdb, only in-frame clones are kept and a portion is missing. This sample carries a few hundred thousand clones, about 88% of them seen once, and the ten largest clones take more than 0.9%. The sample taken for sequencing was PBMCs or T cells enriched from blood (not recorded which). Receptors originate from a woman younger than 45 who had recovered from COVID-19.

This rearrangement joins TRBV5-6 to TRBJ2-2; 14 positions match TRBD2. The CDR3 covers 17 residues. V lost 2 bases and J lost 5; bases outside the gene matches: 5. Germline assignment: CDR1 SGHDT and CDR2 YYEEEE. This chain's CDR3 is CASSFPGLAGVTGELFF. In DNA, the CDR3 is TGTGCCAGCAGCTTCCCGGGACTAGCGGGAGTAACCGGGGAGCTGTTTTTT. Full variable domain (rest looked up from reference TRBV5-6 and TRBJ2-2): DAGVTQSPTHLIKTRGQQVTLRCSPKSGHDTVSWYQQALGQGPQFIFQYYEEEERQRGNFPDRFSGHQFPNYSSELNVNALLLGDSALYLCASSFPGLAGVTGELFFGEGSRLTVL.

The gene calls are TRBV12-5 and TRBJ2-7, with TRBD2 matching 7 bases. Germline lookup yields CDR1 LGHNT and CDR2 FRNRAP. Losses at the gene ends were 3 bases for V and 6 bases for J; bases not matched to a gene: 5. The length of the CDR3 is 13 residues. CDR3 in DNA: TGTGCTAGTGGTTTCGGGGGGTCCGCCGAGCAGTACTTC. Protein product: CASGFGGSAEQYF.

This sequence joins TRBV7-2 and TRBJ1-2, with 8 nucleotides matching TRBD1. The CDR3 is 14 residues long. The J segment lost 2 bases and the V segment lost 4 bases, leaving 3 bases of the junction unmatched. Germline V lookup: CDR1 SGHTA, CDR2 FQGNSA. This CDR3 is CASSYQGANYGYTF. CDR3 sequence (DNA): TGTGCCAGCAGCTATCAGGGGGCCAACTATGGCTACACCTTC.

The V and J genes are TRBV29-1 and TRBJ1-1, with D uncertain. This CDR3 contains 13 residues. Per germline, CDR1 SQVTM and CDR2 ANQGSEA. V shed 7 bases and J shed 0 bases, with 12 bases lying between them. The DNA for the CDR3 is TGCAGCGGTGCAGCCACTATGAACACTGAAGCTTTCTTT. It translates to CSGAATMNTEAFF.

This chain uses TRBV4-2 with TRBJ1-1; 8 nucleotides agree with TRBD1. Germline CDR1 reads LGHNA; CDR2 reads YNFKEQ. V lost 1 base, J lost 10 bases, and 2 bases stayed unmatched. This CDR3 has 12 amino acids. CDR3 region: CASSQGQGLAFF. The CDR3 nucleotides are TGTGCCAGCAGCCAAGGACAGGGGTTAGCTTTCTTT.

The chain joins TRBV15 to TRBJ1-2, with TRBD1 identical over 9 bases. The germline V gene has CDR1 LNHNV and CDR2 YYDKDF (reference sequence). The V and J ends lost 2 bases and 4 bases, in that order; junction bases with no gene match: 5. This CDR3 is 15 amino acids long. The CDR3 nucleotides are TGTGCCACCAGCAGATCTGACAGGGGGGGCTATGGCTACACCTTC. Translating it yields CATSRSDRGGYGYTF.

CDR3 residues: CASSRDGPGNYGYTF. CDR3 nucleotides: TGTGCCAGTAGTCGGGATGGACCGGGGAACTATGGCTACACCTTC. This chain uses TRBV19 with TRBJ1-2; D unresolved. Trimming stripped 5 bases from V and 2 bases from J, with 15 bases between. Germline-derived CDR1 and CDR2 are LNHDA and SQIVND (reference sequence). The CDR3 is 15 residues long.

J is TRBJ2-1 and V is TRBV19; the D gene is possibly TRBD2 (5 bases). Trimming removed 3 bases at V and 6 bases at J, with 18 bases between. CDR1 and CDR2 (germline): LNHDA, SQIVND (reference sequence). There are 16 residues in the CDR3. Written as DNA, the CDR3 is TGTGCCAGTAGTATCGAATCCCCGGGGTCCCGCAATGAGCAGTTCTTC. It is translated as CASSIESPGSRNEQFF.

Only a few counts were recorded for this clone. This CDR3 reads CASSFRTGTRFF. CDR3 in DNA: TGTGCCAGCAGTTTCCGGACAGGGACGCGGTTCTTT. This rearrangement joins TRBV6-5 to TRBJ1-1; TRBD1 matches at 8 bases. J was trimmed by 14 bases and V by 4 bases; bases with no gene match: 9. Per the germline V gene, CDR1 is MNHEY and CDR2 is SVGAGI. The CDR3 contains 12 residues.

V is TRBV5-1 and J is TRBJ1-3; tentatively, D is TRBD1 (5 bases). CDR1 and CDR2 (germline): SGHRS, YFSETQ. This CDR3 is built from 13 residues. V gave up 7 bases and J gave up 4 bases, with 12 bases separating them. The CDR3 here is CASSLDTGNTIYF. The CDR3 nucleotides read TGCGCCAGCTCCCTGGACACAGGAAACACCATATATTTT.

This clone was counted between two and nine times. This chain links TRBV28 with TRBJ1-5; D might be TRBD1 (6 bases). CDR1 is MDHEN and CDR2 is SYDVKM in the germline V gene. CDR3 length equals 18 residues. V was clipped by 6 bases and J by 0 bases, with 21 bases between them. In DNA form, the CDR3 reads TGTGCCAGCAGCTATATGCCGGGGACATTCGGTAGCAATCAGCCCCAGCATTTT. Translation: CASSYMPGTFGSNQPQHF.

The CDR3 loop is CASSIFSRPGGTQYF. The CDR3 DNA is TGTGCCAGCAGCATATTTTCTCGGCCGGGGGGGACCCAGTACTTC. V is TRBV5-8 and J is TRBJ2-5, with 7 nucleotides matching TRBD2. The length of the CDR3 is 15 residues. J lost 7 bases, V lost 4 bases, and 13 bases had no gene match. Per the germline V gene, CDR1 is SGHTS and CDR2 is YDEGEE.

The chain combines TRBV28 with TRBJ1-1; D is ambiguous. Germline assignment: CDR1 MDHEN and CDR2 SYDVKM. V lost 8 bases, J lost 1 base, and 14 bases lay in between. This CDR3 has 14 residues. The CDR3 nucleotides are TGTGCCAGCTCCGAGGTCCTGAGGAACACTGAAGCTTTCTTT. Its translation is CASSEVLRNTEAFF. The whole variable domain, filled in from reference TRBV28 and TRBJ1-1, reads DVKVTQSSRYLVKRTGEKVFLECVQDMDHENMFWYRQDPGLGLRLIYFSYDVKMKEKGDIPEGYSVSREKKERFSLILESASTNQTSMYLCASSEVLRNTEAFFGQGTRLTVV.

This chain joins TRBV12-5 and TRBJ1-2; 7 bases match TRBD1. The CDR3 has 17 amino acids. With 3 bases clipped from V and 6 bases from J, the junction kept 16 bases outside the gene matches. The V gene's germline CDR1 is LGHNT and CDR2 FRNRAP. The CDR3 DNA is TGTGCTAGTGGTTTAGGAGGGTCAGGGGGTCCAGCGAATGGCTACACCTTC. As protein: CASGLGGSGGPANGYTF.